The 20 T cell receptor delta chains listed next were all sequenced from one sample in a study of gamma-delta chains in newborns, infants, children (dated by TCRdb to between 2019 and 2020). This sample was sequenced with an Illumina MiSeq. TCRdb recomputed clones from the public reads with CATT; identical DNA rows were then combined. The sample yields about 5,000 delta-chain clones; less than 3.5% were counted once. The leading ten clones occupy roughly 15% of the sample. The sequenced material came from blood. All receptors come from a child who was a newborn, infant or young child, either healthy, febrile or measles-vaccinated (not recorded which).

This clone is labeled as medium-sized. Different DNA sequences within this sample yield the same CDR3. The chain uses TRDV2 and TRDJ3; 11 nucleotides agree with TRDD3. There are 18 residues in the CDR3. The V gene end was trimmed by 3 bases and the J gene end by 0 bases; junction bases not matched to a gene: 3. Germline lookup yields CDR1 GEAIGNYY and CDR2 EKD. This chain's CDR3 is CACDLLGDSSWDTRQMFF. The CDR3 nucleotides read TGTGCCTGTGACCTACTGGGGGATAGCTCCTGGGACACCCGACAGATGTTTTTC.

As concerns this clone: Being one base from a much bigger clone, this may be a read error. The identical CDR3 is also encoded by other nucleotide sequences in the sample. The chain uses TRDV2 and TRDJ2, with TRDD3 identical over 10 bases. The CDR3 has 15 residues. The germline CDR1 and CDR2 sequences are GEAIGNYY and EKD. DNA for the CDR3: TGTGCCTGTGACGTACTGGGGGATTTGACGGCACAACTCTTCTTT. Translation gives CACDVLGDLTAQLFF.

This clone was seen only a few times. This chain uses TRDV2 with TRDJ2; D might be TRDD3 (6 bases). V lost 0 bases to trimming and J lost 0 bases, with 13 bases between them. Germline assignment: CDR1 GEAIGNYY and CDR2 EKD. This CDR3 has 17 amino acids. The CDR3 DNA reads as TGTGCCTGTGACACCTGGGGGTTGAAAGCTTTGACAGCACAACTCTTCTTT. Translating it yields CACDTWGLKALTAQLFF.

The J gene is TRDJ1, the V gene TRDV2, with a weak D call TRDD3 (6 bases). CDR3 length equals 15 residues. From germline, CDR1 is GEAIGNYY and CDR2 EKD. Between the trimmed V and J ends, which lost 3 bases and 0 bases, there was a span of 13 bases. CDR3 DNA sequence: TGTGCCTGTGACGCTTTGGGGGTTTACACCGATAAACTCATCTTT. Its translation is CACDALGVYTDKLIF.

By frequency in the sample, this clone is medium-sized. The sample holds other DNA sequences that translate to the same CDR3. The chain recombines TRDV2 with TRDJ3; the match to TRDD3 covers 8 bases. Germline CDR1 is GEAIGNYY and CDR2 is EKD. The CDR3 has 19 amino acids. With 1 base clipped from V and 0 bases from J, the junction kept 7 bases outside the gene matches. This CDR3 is CACDTAGGPSSWDTRQMFF. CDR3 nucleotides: TGTGCCTGTGACACAGCTGGGGGACCGAGCTCCTGGGACACCCGACAGATGTTTTTC.

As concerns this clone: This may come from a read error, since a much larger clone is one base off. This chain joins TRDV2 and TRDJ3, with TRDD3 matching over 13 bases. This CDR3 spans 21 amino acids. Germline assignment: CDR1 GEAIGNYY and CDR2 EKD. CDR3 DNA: TGTGCCTGTGGCACCGTACTGGGGGATACGCGCAGCTCCTGGGACACCCGACAGATGTTTTTC. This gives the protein CACGTVLGDTRSSWDTRQMFF.

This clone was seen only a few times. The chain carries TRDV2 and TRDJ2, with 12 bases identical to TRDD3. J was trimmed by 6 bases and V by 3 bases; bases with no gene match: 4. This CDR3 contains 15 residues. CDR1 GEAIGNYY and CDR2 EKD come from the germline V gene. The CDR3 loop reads CACDLLGDTPAQLFF. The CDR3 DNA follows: TGTGCCTGTGACTTACTGGGGGATACTCCAGCACAACTCTTCTTT.

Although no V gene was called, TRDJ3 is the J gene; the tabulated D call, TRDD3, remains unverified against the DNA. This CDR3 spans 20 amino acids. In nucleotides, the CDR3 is TGTGCCTGTGACACCGTACTGGGGGATACGCGCTTATGGGACACCCGACAGACGTTTTTC. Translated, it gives CACDTVLGDTRLWDTRQTFF.

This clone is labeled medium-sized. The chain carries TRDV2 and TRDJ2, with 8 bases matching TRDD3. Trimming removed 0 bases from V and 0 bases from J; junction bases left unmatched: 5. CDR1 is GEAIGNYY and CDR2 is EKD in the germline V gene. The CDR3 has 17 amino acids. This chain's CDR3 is CACDTVGDPALTAQLFF. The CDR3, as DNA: TGTGCCTGTGACACCGTGGGGGATCCCGCTTTGACAGCACAACTCTTCTTT.

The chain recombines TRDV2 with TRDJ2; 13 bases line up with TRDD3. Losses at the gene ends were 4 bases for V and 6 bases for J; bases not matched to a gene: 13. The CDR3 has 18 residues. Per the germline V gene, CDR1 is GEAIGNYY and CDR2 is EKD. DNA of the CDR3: TGTGCCTGTGATCCCGTACTGGGGGATACGCGAGCGGCAGCACAACTCTTCTTT. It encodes CACDPVLGDTRAAAQLFF.

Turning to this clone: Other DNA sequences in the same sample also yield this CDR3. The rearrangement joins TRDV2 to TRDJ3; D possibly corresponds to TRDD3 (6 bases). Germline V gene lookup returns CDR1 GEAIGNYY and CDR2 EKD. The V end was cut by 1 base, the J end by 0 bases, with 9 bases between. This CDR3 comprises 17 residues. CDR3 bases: TGTGCCTGTGACACGGTGGGATACTCCTGGGACACCCGACAGATGTTTTTC. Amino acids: CACDTVGYSWDTRQMFF.

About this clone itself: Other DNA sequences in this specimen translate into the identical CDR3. The CDR3 reads CACDTVGESSWDTRQMFF. In DNA form, the CDR3 reads TGTGCCTGTGACACGGTTGGGGAAAGCTCCTGGGACACCCGACAGATGTTTTTC. This rearrangement joins TRDV2 to TRDJ3; D might be TRDD3 (5 bases). V dropped 1 base and J dropped 0 bases, with 12 bases sitting between them. CDR3 length: 18 amino acids. Germline V gives CDR1 GEAIGNYY, CDR2 EKD.

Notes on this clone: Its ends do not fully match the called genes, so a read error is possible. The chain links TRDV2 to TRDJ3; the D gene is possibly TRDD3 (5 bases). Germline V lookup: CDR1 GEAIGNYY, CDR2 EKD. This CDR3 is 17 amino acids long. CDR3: CACDQIGSSWDARQMFF. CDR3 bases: TGTGCCTGTGACCAGATCGGAAGCTCCTGGGACGCCCGACAGATGTTTTTC.

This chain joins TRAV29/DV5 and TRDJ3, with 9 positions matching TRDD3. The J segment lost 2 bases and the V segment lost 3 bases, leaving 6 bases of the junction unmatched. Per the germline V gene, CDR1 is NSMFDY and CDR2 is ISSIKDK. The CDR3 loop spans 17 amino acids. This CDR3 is CAATMGDNTWDTRQMFF. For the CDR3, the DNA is TGTGCAGCAACCATGGGGGATAACACCTGGGACACCCGACAGATGTTTTTC.

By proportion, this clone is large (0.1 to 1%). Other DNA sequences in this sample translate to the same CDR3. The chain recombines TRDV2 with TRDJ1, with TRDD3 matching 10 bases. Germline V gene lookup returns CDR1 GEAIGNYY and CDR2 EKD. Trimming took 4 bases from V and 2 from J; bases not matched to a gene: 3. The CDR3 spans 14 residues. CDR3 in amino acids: CACDLLGDTDKLIF. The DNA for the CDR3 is TGTGCCTGTGATTTACTGGGGGATACCGATAAACTCATCTTT.

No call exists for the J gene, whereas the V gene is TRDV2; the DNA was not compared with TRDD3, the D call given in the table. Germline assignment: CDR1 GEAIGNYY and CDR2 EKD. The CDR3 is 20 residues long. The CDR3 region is CACDTVGGPISSWDTRQMFF. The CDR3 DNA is TGTGCCTGTGACACCGTTGGGGGGCCCATCAGCTCCTGGGACACCCGACAGATGTTCTTC.

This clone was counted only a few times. In DNA, the CDR3 is TGTGCAGCAAGGGCCGGCGGCTTTGCCATGAGTGGGACCGATAAACTCATCTTT. Amino acids: CAARAGGFAMSGTDKLIF. The chain carries TRAV29/DV5 and TRDJ1, with D unclear. With 2 bases removed from V and 2 bases from J, the gap between germline ends came to 25 bases. This CDR3 has 18 amino acids. Germline V CDR1 and CDR2: NSMFDY, ISSIKDK.

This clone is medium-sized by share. The CDR3 nucleotides read TGTGCAGCAAGCGAGGGGGGATACGCGACAGCACAACTCTTCTTT. Translating gives CAASEGGYATAQLFF. The rearrangement links TRAV29/DV5 to TRDJ2, with 10 bases aligning to TRDD3. After removal of 0 bases from V and 4 bases from J, the junction contained 3 bases not matched to a gene. CDR1 and CDR2 (germline): NSMFDY, ISSIKDK. The CDR3 has 15 residues.

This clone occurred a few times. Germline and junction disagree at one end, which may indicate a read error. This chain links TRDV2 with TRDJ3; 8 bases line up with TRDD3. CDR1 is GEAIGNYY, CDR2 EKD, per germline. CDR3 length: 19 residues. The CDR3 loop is CACDTYWGSSSWDTRQVFF. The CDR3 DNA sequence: TGTGCCTGTGACACGTACTGGGGGTCGAGCTCCTGGGACACCCGACAGGTGTTTTTC.

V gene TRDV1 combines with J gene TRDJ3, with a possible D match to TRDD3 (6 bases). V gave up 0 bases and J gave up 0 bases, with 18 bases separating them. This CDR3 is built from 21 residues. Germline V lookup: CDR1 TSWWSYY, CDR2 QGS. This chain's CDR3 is CALGELSNGIRGSWDTRQMFF. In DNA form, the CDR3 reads TGTGCTCTTGGGGAACTAAGTAACGGGATAAGGGGCTCCTGGGACACCCGACAGATGTTTTTC.